This entry features one TCR beta chain sequence. This clonotype came up a few times. Its cognate antigen has yet to be identified. Within one base of it there is no much larger clone, and no base qualities were kept. The sample originates from a study of neurological immune-mediated disorders (dated by TCRdb to about 2019). Study-level background: The study compared peripheral blood TCR-beta repertoires of HTLV-I-associated myelopathy (HAM/TSP) patients, multiple sclerosis patients and healthy controls using UMI-based sequencing. Longitudinal HAM/TSP donors and healthy donors each had 3 time-points at intervals of roughly 3-40 months. The roughly 110 TCR-beta libraries included longitudinal samples, technical triplicates and paired sorted CD4+ and CD8+ T-cell subsets alongside PBMC samples. The cohort included approximately 70 subjects: roughly 15 with HAM/TSP, some 34 with multiple sclerosis, and some 20 healthy controls. Results and caveats for the whole study, not just this receptor: TCR clonal expansion was highest in HAM/TSP patients and lowest in MS patients, with MS patients falling below even healthy controls. No identical CDR3 amino acid sequences were shared among expanded clones across subjects, suggesting private TCR-beta repertoires in all groups.

In light of the paper, this sample's time point label describes: longitudinal time-point 3. The healthy controls were volunteers from blood banks in Maryland, USA. Libraries from unsorted PBMCs were made from 2 million PBMCs kept in RNAlater at -80 degrees C until RNA extraction. PBMCs were separated from peripheral blood using Ficoll-Hypaque density gradient centrifugation and then cryopreserved in liquid nitrogen. To synthesize cDNA, template-switch 5'RACE was performed with a primer carrying a 10-nucleotide random unique molecular identifier so that each TCR transcript was tagged. Every sequencing run yielded over 200 million TCR-beta sequences covering 15-18 subjects. The RNeasy kit was used for extraction of total RNA. The KAPA Real-time Library Amplification kit was used to amplify TCR-beta VDJ regions with primers targeting the TCR constant region and the 5'RACE anchor. A first PCR added sample indexes and Illumina adaptors, and a second PCR then raised library yield. After purification with Ampure beads, the TCR product of roughly 650 bp was size-selected on a 2% E-gel SizeSelection system. Library quality was checked on a Bioanalyzer, concentration was measured with Qubit, and libraries were quantified with the Kapa Library Quantification kit before pooling. Paired-end 2 x 150 bp sequencing of the libraries was performed on an Illumina HiSeq 2500. To increase sequence diversity, about 23-32% phiX was spiked into each library pool. The study's processing was this. The UMI-based MiGEC pipeline processed quality-filtered reads and removed over 85% of raw TCR sequences during error correction. IMGT germline references were used for aligning VDJ genes, and each clonotype was defined as a unique CDR3 amino acid sequence together with its V-J genes. Clonal expansion, Shannon diversity and CDR3 relatedness (CalcPairwiseDistances, ClusterSamples) were evaluated with VDJtools, and phylogenetic trees were built with CLCbio workbench. A clone was classed as expanded if it had 8 or more unique UMIs, a cutoff based on coefficient-of-variation modelling across technical triplicates. TCRdb reworked the public reads: Q25 trimming with fastp, MiXCR clone assembly, productive beta chains retained. Each entry merges the rows of one CDR3 protein and shows their most common DNA and genes. Here the V and J calls rest on TCRdb's processing, not on the authors' analysis. In this sample the table shows about 45,000 distinct CDR3 sequences, approximately 12% of which occur a single time. The ten largest clonotypes hold 11% of the sample.

The sequenced sample was PBMCs. The clonotype comes from a young man in good health.

The encoded CDR3 is CSARDMNTGELFF. The DNA sequence reads TGCAGTGCTAGGGACATGAACACCGGGGAGCTGTTTTTT. The chain joins TRBV20-1 to TRBJ2-2, with TRBD1 tentatively as D gene (5 bases match). V is pared back by 3 bases and J by 1 base, with 6 bases lying between the germline termini. Reading from cysteine to phenylalanine, the CDR3 counts 13 amino acids. Just CDR3 DNA is preserved here, 39 bases in frame from base 1. CDR1 and CDR2, per the germline V gene (reference sequence), are DFQATT and SNEGSKA.